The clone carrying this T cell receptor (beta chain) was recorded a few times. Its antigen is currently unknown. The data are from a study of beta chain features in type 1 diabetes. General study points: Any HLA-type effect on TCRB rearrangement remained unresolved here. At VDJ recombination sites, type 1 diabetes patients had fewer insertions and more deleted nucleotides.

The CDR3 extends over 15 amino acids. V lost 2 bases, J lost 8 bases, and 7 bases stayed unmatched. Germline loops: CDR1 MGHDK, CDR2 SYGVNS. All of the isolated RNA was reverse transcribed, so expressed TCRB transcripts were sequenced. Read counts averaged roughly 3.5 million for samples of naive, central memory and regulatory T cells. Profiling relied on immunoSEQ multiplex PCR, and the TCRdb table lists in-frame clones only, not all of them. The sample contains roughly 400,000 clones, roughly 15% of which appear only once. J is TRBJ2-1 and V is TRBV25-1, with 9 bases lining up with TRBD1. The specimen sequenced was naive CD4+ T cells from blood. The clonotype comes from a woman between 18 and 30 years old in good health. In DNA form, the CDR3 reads TGTGCCAGCAGTGAAGGGACAGGGTTTTTCGATGAGCAGTTCTTC. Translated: CASSEGTGFFDEQFF.